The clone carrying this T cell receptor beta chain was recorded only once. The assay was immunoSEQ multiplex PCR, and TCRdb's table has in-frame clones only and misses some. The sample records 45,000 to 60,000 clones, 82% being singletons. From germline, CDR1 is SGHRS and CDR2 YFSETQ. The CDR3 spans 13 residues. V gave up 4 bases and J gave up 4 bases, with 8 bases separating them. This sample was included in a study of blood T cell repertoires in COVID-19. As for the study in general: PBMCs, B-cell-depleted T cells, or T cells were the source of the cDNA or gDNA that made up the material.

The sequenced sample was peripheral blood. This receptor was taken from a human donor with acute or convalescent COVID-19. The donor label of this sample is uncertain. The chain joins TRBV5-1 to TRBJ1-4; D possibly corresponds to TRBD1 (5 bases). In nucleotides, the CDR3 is TGCGCCAGCAGCGTGACAGATAATGAAAAACTGTTTTTT. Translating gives CASSVTDNEKLFF. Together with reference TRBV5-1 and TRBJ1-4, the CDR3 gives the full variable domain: KAGVTQTPRYLIKTRGQQVTLSCSPISGHRSVSWYQQTPGQGLQFLFEYFSETQRNKGNFPGRFSGRQFSNSRSEMNVSTLELGDSALYLCASSVTDNEKLFFGSGTQLSVL.